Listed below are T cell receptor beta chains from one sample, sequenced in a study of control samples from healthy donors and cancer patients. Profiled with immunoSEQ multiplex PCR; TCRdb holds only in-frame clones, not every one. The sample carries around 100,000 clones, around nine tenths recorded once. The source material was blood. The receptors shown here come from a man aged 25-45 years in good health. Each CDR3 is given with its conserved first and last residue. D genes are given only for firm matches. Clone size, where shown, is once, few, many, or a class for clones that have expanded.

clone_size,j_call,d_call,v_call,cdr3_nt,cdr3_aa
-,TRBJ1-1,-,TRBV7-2,TGTGCCAGCAGCTCCGGACAGAACACTGAAGCTTTCTTT,CASSSGQNTEAFF
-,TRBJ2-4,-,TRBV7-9,TGTGCCAGCAGCTCCTTAAGAACACAGGGAGTGGACATTCAGTACTTC,CASSSLRTQGVDIQYF
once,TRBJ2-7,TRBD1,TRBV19,TGTGCCAGTGGGTCCCCCGGGACAGGGTCCTACGAGCAGTACTTC,CASGSPGTGSYEQYF
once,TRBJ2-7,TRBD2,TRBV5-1,TGCGCCAGCAGGACTAGCGGGGCCTCCTACGAGCAGTACTTC,CASRTSGASYEQYF
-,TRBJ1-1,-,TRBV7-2,TGTGCCAGCAGGGCTGCAGGAACTGAAGCTTTCTTT,CASRAAGTEAFF
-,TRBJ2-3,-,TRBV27,TGTGCCAGCAGCCGGTCCAGACTAGTCGATACGCAGTATTTT,CASSRSRLVDTQYF
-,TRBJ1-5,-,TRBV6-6,TGTGCCAGCAGTTACTCGACGGGGGGGTCTCAGCCCCAGCATTTT,CASSYSTGGSQPQHF
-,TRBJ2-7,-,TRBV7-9,TGTGCCAGCAGCTTGCAGGGTGAGCAGTACTTC,CASSLQGEQYF
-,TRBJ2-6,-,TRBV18,TGTGCCAGCTCACCACCAGGGGGAAGGGCTGGGGCCAACGTCCTGACTTTC,CASSPPGGRAGANVLTF
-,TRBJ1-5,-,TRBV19,TGTGCCAGTAGTACGACATCTAGCGATCAGCCCCAGCATTTT,CASSTTSSDQPQHF
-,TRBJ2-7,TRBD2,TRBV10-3,TGTGCCATCAGTGAGTCGGGGACTAGCCTGTACGAGCAGTACTTC,CAISESGTSLYEQYF
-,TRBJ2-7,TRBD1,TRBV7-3,TGTGCCAGCAGCTTAAGGGGCCCAGGGGGTACCTACGAGCAGTACTTC,CASSLRGPGGTYEQYF
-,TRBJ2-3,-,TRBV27,TGTGCCAGCAGGCTAAAACAGCCCACAGATACGCAGTATTTT,CASRLKQPTDTQYF
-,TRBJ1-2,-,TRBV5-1,TGCGCCAGCAGCGAGGGCTCGACAGGAGCTAACTATGGCTACACCTTC,CASSEGSTGANYGYTF
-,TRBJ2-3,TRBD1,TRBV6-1,TGTGCCAGCAGTGAGGGACAGAACACAGATACGCAGTATTTT,CASSEGQNTDTQYF
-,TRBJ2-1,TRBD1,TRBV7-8,TGTGCCAGCAGTTATAGCGGGACAGGGGGGAGAGTCAGGGGAACCTACAATGAGCAGTTCTTC,CASSYSGTGGRVRGTYNEQFF
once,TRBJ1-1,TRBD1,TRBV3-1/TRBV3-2,TGTGCCAGCAGCCAAGTGGTGTTAGGGGGCGATCCGAACACTGAAGCTTTCTTT,CASSQVVLGGDPNTEAFF
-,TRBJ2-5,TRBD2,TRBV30,TGTGCCTGGAGCCTAGCGGGAGGTCAGGAGACCCAGTACTTC,CAWSLAGGQETQYF
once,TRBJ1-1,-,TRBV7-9,TGTGCCAGCAGCTTAGTGGACCGGATATACTTT,CASSLVDRIYF
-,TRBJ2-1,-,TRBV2,TGTGCCAGCACCGATCAATTAGGTGGTGAGCAGTTCTTC,CASTDQLGGEQFF
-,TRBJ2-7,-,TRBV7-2,TGTGCCAGCAGTTCTGCGGCTACCGTTCGGTACGAGCAGTACTTC,CASSSAATVRYEQYF
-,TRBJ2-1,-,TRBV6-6,TGTGCCAGCAGTTACAATCTAGGTGAGCAGTTCTTC,CASSYNLGEQFF
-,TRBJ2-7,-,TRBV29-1,TGCAGCGTACGTCCCTTCCAAGACGAGTACTTC,CSVRPFQDEYF
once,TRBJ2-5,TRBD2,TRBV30,TGTGCCGGGGGGGGAGGCGAGACCCAGTACTTC,CAGGGGETQYF
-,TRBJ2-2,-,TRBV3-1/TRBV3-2,TGTGCCAGCAGTCAACAGGTAAACAGGTTCGTGACCGGGGAGCTGTTTTTT,CASSQQVNRFVTGELFF
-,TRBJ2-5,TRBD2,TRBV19,TGTGCCAGTAGTATAGGTCTAGCGGGGACAGAGACCCAGTACTTC,CASSIGLAGTETQYF
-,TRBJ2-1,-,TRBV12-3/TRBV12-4,TGTGCCAGCAGTTTATATAATGAGCAGTTCTTC,CASSLYNEQFF
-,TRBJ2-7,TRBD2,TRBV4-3,TGCGCCAGCAGCCACTGGACTAGCGGGAGCCACGAGCAGTACTTC,CASSHWTSGSHEQYF
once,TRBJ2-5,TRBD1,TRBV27,TGTGCCAGCAGTCCGTTAGGGTCAGGGACAGGGCCCCAAGAGACCCAGTACTTC,CASSPLGSGTGPQETQYF
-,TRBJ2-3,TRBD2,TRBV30,TGTGCCTGGAGTGTCGCGGGAGCAGATACGCAGTATTTT,CAWSVAGADTQYF
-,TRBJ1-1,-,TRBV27,TGTGCCAGCAGTCCCGGGGGTGGTGAAGCTTTCTTT,CASSPGGGEAFF
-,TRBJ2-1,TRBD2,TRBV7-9,TGTGCCAGCAGCTTAGGGTCTAGCGGGAGTCGCAATGAGCAGTTCTTC,CASSLGSSGSRNEQFF
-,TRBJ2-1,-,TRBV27,TGTGCCAGCAAATGGTACAATGAGCAGTTCTTC,CASKWYNEQFF
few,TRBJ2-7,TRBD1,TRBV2,TGTGCCAGCAGTGTCGACAGGGGGGCCGAGCAGTACTTC,CASSVDRGAEQYF
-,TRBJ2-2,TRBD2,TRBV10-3,TGTGCCATCCGAGGCGGACTAGCTGATACCGGGGAGCTGTTTTTT,CAIRGGLADTGELFF
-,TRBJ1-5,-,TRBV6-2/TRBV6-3,TGTGCCAGCAGTTACGGAGAGAGAATTAGGAATCAGCCCCAGCATTTT,CASSYGERIRNQPQHF
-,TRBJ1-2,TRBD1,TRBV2,TGTGCCAGCAGGCAGACAGGGCTCTATGGCTACACCTTC,CASRQTGLYGYTF
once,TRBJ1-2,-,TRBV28,TGTGCCAGCAACAGCCTACAGAGAAACTATGGCTACACCTTC,CASNSLQRNYGYTF
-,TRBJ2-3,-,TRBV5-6,TGTGCCAGCAGCCTGAGAGTGCGGGCTCGGGGCACAGATACGCAGTATTTT,CASSLRVRARGTDTQYF
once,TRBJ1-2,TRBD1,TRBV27,TGTGCCAGCAGTTTGGGACAGGGGGTTTACTATGGCTACACCTTC,CASSLGQGVYYGYTF
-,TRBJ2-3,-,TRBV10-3,TGTGCCATCAGTGGGGCAGCTCAACTCAGCACAGATACGCAGTATTTT,CAISGAAQLSTDTQYF
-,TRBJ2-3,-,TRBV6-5,TGTGCCAGCACTGGAGGGGCCGATACGCAGTATTTT,CASTGGADTQYF
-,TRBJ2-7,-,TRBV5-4,TGTGCCAGCAGCTTGGACCAGACAGACTACGAGCAGTACTTC,CASSLDQTDYEQYF
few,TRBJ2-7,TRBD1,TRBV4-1,TGCGCCAGCAGCCAAGAGGACAGGGTAGACGAGCAGTACTTC,CASSQEDRVDEQYF
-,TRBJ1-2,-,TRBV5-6,TGTGCCAGCAGCTTGGGGGCCCAGTGGGACTATGGCTACACCTTC,CASSLGAQWDYGYTF
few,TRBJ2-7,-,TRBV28,TGTGCCAGCGGTCCCTACGAGCAGTACTTC,CASGPYEQYF
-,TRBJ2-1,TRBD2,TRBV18,TGTGCCAGCTCACCAATTAGCGGGAAGGACGGGGAGCAGTTCTTC,CASSPISGKDGEQFF
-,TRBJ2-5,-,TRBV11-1,TGTGCCAGCAGCTTAGATCCGACGGCGGAGACCCAGTACTTC,CASSLDPTAETQYF
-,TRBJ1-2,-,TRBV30,TGTGCCTGGAGCAACGGTGCGGGACATGGCTACACCTTC,CAWSNGAGHGYTF
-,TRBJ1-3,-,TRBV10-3,TGTGCCATCAGTGAGTCAGGGGGTGGAAACACCATATATTTT,CAISESGGGNTIYF
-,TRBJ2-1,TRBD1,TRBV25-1,TGTGCCAGCAGTTTCACAGGGGGCAGGAATGAGCAGTTCTTC,CASSFTGGRNEQFF
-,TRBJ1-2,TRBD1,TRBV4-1,TGCGCCAGCAGCCCGGGACAGGGCCGGTCTGGCTACACCTTC,CASSPGQGRSGYTF
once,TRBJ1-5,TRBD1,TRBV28,TGTGCCAGCAGTATGGACAGGCCTATAGATCAGCCCCAGCATTTT,CASSMDRPIDQPQHF
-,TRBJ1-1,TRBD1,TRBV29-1,TGCAGCGTAAACAGGGGGATGAACACTGAAGCTTTCTTT,CSVNRGMNTEAFF
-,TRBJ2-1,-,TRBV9,TGTGCCAGCACCCCGGGGACGGGAATGGGCAATGAGCAGTTCTTC,CASTPGTGMGNEQFF
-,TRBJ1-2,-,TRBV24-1,TGTGCCACCAGTGACCGACAGAGCACCTTCTATGGCTACACCTTC,CATSDRQSTFYGYTF
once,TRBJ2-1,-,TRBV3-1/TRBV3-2,TGTGCCATGGGTAGCCATGAGCAGTTCTTC,CAMGSHEQFF
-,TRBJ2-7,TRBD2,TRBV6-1,TGTGCCAGCAGTGAGTTGGGACTAGCGGGAGTTTATGAGCAGTACTTC,CASSELGLAGVYEQYF
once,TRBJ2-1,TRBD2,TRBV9,TGTGCCAGCAGCCCCGTGGGGACTAGCGGATACAATGAGCAGTTCTTC,CASSPVGTSGYNEQFF
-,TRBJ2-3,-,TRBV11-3,TGTGCCAGCAGCCTCCCCACTTGGAGGGCCCACTCTAGCACAGATACGCAGTATTTT,CASSLPTWRAHSSTDTQYF